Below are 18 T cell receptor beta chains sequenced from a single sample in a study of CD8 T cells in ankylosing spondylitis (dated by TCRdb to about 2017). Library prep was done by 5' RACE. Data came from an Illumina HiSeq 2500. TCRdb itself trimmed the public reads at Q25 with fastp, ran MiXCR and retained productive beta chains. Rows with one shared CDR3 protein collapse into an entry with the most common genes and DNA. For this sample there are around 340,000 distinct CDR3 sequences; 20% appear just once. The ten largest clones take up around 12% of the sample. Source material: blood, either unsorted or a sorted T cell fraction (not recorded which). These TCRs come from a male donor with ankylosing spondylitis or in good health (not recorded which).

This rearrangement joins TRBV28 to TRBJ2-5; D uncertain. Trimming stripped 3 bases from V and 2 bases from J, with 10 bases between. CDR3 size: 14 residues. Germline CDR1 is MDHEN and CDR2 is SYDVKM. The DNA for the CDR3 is TGTGCCAGCAGTTTCGGTGGGGATCAAGAGACCCAGTACTTC. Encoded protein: CASSFGGDQETQYF.

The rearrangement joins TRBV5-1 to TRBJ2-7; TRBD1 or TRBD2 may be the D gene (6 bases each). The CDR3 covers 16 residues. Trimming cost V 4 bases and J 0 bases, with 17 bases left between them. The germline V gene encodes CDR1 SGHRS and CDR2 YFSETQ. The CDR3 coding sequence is TGCGCCAGCAGCAGAGGAAGGGGGGAGAGCTCCTACGAGCAGTACTTC. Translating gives CASSRGRGESSYEQYF.

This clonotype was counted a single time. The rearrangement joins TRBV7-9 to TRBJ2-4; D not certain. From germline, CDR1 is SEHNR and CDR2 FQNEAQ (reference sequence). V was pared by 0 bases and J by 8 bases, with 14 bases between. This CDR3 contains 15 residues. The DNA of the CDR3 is TGTGCCAGCAGCTTAGCTCTGGGTTCTTCAGACATTCAGTACTTC. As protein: CASSLALGSSDIQYF.

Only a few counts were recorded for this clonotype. The CDR3 DNA reads TGTGCCACCGCCTCGGCGCTGGTTAGCACAGATACGCAGTATTTT. Translated, it gives CATASALVSTDTQYF. The genes are TRBV27 and TRBJ2-3; no definite D call. The CDR3 is 15 residues long. Trimming stripped 10 bases from V and 0 bases from J, with 17 bases between. The germline CDR1 and CDR2 sequences are MNHEY and SMNVEV (reference sequence).

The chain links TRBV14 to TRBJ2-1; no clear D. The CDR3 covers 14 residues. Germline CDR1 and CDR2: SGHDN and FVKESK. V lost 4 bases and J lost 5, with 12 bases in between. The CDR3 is CASSPSRQDNEQFF. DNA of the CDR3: TGTGCCAGCAGCCCGAGCAGGCAGGACAATGAGCAGTTCTTC.

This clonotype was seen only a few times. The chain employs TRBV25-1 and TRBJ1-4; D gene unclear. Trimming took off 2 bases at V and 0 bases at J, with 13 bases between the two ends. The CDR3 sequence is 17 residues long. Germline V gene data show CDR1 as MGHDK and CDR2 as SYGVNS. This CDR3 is CASSEIRAASTNEKLFF. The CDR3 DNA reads TGTGCCAGCAGTGAAATTCGGGCCGCTTCAACTAATGAAAAACTGTTTTTT.

The chain's CDR3 is CASSYSAGRDNSPLHF. CDR3 sequence (DNA): TGTGCCAGCAGTTACTCGGCAGGGAGGGATAATTCACCCCTCCACTTT. The rearrangement links TRBV6-5 to TRBJ1-6; D may be TRBD1 (5 bases). The CDR3 has 16 amino acids. Germline-derived CDR1 and CDR2 are MNHEY and SVGAGI. V dropped 0 bases and J dropped 5 bases, with 11 bases sitting between them.

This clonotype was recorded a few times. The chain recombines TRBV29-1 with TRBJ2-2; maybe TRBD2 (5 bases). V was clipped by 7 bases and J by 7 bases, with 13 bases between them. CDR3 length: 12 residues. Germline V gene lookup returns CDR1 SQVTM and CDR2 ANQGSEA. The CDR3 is CSARTRSGELFF. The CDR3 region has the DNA TGCAGCGCCAGGACTCGAAGCGGGGAGCTGTTTTTT.

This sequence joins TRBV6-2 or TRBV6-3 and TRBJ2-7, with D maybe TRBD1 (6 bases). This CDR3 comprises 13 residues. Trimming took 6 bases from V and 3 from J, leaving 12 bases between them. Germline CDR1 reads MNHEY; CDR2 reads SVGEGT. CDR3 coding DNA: TGTGCCAGCAGGGCACAGGGCGGCTACGAGCAGTACTTC. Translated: CASRAQGGYEQYF.

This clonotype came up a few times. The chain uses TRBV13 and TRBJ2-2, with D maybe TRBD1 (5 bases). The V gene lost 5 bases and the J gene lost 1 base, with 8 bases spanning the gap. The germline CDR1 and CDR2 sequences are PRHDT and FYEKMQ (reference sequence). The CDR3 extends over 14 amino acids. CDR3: CASSKRGNTGELFF. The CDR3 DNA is TGTGCCAGCAGCAAAAGGGGGAACACCGGGGAGCTGTTTTTT.

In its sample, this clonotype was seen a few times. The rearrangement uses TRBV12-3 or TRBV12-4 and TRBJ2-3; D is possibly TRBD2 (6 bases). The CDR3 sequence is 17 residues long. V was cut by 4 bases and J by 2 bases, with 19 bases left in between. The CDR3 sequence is CASSSPSGGELTDTQYF. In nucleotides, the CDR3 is TGTGCCAGCAGTTCCCCTAGTGGCGGGGAGCTCACAGATACGCAGTATTTT.

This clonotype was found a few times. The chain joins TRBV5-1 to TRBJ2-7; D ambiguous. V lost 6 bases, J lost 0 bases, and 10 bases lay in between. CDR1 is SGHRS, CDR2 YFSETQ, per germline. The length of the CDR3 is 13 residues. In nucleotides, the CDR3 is TGCGCCAGCACCCCTCAGAGCTCCTACGAGCAGTACTTC. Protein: CASTPQSSYEQYF.

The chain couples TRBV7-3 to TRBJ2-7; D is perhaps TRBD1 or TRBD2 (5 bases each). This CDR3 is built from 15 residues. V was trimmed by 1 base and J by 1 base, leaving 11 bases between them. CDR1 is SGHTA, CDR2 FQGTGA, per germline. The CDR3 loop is CASSLSGDVSYEQYF. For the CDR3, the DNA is TGTGCCAGCAGCTTAAGTGGGGACGTTTCCTACGAGCAGTACTTC.

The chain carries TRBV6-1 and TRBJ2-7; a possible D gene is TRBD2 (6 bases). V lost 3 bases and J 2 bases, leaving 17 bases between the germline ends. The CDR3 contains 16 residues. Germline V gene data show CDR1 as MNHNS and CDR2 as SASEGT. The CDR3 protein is CASSDRNRDSAYEQYF. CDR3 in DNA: TGTGCCAGCAGTGATAGAAACCGGGACTCAGCCTACGAGCAGTACTTC.

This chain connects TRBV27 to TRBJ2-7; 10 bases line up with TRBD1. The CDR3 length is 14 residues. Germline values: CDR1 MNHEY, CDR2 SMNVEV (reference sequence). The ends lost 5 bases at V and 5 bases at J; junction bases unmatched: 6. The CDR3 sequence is CASSPRGQGNEQYF. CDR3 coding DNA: TGTGCCAGCAGTCCCCGGGGACAGGGGAACGAGCAGTACTTC.

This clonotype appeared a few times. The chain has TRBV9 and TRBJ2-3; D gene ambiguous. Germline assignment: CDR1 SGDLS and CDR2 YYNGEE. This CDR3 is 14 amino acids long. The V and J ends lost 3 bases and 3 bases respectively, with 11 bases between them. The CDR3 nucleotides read TGTGCCAGCAGCGCGAGTGGTGTGACAGATACGCAGTATTTT. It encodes CASSASGVTDTQYF.

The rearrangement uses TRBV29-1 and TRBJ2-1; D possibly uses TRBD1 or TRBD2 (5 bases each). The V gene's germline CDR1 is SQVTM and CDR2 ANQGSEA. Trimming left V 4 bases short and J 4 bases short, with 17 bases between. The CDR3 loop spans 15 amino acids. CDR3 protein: CSVVLGVGVYNEQFF. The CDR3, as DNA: TGCAGCGTTGTTCTCGGGGTGGGGGTTTACAATGAGCAGTTCTTC.

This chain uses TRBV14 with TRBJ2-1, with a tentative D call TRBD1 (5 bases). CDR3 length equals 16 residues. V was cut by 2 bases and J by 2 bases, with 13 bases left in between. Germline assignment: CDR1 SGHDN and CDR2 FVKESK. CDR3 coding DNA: TGTGCCAGCAGCCAAACAGCTAAAGGGGCCTACAATGAGCAGTTCTTC. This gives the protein CASSQTAKGAYNEQFF.